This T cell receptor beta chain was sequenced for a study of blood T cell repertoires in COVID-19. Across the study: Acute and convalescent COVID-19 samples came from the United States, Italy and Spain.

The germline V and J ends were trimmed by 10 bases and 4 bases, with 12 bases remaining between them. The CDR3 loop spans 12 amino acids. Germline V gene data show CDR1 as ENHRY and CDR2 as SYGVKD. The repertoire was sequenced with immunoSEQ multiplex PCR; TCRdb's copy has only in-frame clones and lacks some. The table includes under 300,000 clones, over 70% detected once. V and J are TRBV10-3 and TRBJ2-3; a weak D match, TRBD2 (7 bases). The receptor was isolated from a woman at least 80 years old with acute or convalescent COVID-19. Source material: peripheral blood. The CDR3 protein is CASGGASDTQYF. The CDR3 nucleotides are TGTGCCAGTGGGGGGGCCTCAGATACGCAGTATTTT.